In its sample, the clone carrying this T cell receptor beta chain was seen a few times. These data come from a study of cytomegalovirus exposure and HLA in healthy donors. This CDR3 has 14 amino acids. Germline trimming cut 4 bases from V and 5 bases from J; bases unmatched to any gene: 0. The germline V gene encodes CDR1 SEHNR and CDR2 FQNEAQ (reference sequence). Primers for the PCR totalled 60 Vbeta and 13 Jbeta. Only in-frame clones appear in the TCRdb table, and some are missing; sequencing was by immunoSEQ multiplex PCR. The table has some 130,000 clones, around 75% seen once. The source is a man aged 35 to 55 in good health and CMV-seronegative. V and J are TRBV7-9 and TRBJ1-4; 11 bases are shared with TRBD1. The sequenced material came from PBMCs. CDR3: CASSWDRGNEKLFF. CDR3 sequence (DNA): TGTGCCAGCAGCTGGGACAGGGGGAATGAAAAACTGTTTTTT.